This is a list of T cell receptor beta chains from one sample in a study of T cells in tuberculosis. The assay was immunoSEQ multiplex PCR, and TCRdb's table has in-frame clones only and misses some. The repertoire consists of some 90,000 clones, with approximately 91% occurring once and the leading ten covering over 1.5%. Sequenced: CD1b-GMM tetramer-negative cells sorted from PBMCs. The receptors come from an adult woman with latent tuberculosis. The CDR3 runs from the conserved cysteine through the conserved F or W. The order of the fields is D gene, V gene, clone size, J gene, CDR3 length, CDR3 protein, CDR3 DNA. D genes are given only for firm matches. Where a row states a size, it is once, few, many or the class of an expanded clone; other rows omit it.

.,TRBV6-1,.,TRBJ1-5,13,CASRGTINQPQHF,TGTGCCAGCAGAGGGACAATTAATCAGCCCCAGCATTTT
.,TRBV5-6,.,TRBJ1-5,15,CASSWQGDSYQPQHF,TGTGCCAGCAGCTGGCAAGGGGATAGTTACCAGCCCCAGCATTTT
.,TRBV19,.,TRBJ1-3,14,CASKVGSSGNTIYF,TGTGCCAGTAAAGTTGGCAGCTCTGGAAACACCATATATTTT
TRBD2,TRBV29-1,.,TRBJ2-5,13,CSVEAGGTETQYF,TGCAGCGTTGAGGCGGGGGGGACGGAGACCCAGTACTTC
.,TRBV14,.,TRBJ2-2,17,CASSQDRRGRYTGELFF,TGTGCCAGCAGCCAAGACCGCCGGGGTCGTTACACCGGGGAGCTGTTTTTT
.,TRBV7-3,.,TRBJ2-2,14,CASSPRPSTGELFF,TGTGCCAGCAGCCCGCGCCCCTCCACCGGGGAGCTGTTTTTT
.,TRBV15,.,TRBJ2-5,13,CATSRAGEETQYF,TGTGCCACCAGCAGAGCAGGGGAGGAGACCCAGTACTTC
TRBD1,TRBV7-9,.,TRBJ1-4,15,CASSDPGQANEKLFF,TGTGCCAGCAGCGACCCGGGACAGGCTAATGAAAAACTGTTTTTT
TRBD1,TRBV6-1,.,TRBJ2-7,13,CASSGQQGGEQYF,TGTGCCAGCAGTGGACAACAGGGGGGTGAGCAGTACTTC
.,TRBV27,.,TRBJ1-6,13,CASSLSQNSPLHF,TGTGCCAGCAGTTTGTCGCAGAATTCACCCCTCCACTTT
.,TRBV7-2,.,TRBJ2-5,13,CASSHRGRETQYF,TGTGCCAGCAGCCATCGAGGCCGGGAGACCCAGTACTTC
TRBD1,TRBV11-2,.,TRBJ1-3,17,CASSFRQGAAVGNTIYF,TGTGCCAGCAGCTTTCGACAGGGGGCCGCGGTTGGAAACACCATATATTTT
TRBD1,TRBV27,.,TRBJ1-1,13,CASSPGDRTEAFF,TGTGCCAGCAGTCCGGGGGACAGGACTGAAGCTTTCTTT
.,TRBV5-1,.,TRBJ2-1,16,CASSLVLGGGNNEQFF,TGCGCCAGCAGCTTGGTCTTGGGGGGTGGCAACAATGAGCAGTTCTTC
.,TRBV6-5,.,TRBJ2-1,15,CASSYGGTVDNEQFF,TGTGCCAGCAGTTACGGGGGGACGGTGGACAATGAGCAGTTCTTC
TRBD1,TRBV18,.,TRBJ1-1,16,CASSLKTRGRDTEAFF,TGTGCCAGCTCACTAAAAACTAGGGGGCGAGACACTGAAGCTTTCTTT
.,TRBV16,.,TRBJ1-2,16,CASSQGSGPGNYGYTF,TGTGCCAGCAGCCAGGGTTCGGGTCCGGGAAACTATGGCTACACCTTC
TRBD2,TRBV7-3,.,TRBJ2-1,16,CASSQVGGGVGNEQFF,TGTGCCAGCAGCCAGGTTGGCGGGGGGGTTGGCAATGAGCAGTTCTTC
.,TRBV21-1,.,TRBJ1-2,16,CASSNETQGGFYGYTF,TGTGCCAGCAGCAATGAGACCCAGGGCGGATTCTATGGCTACACCTTC
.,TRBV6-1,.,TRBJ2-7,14,CASSDGQGPYEQYF,TGTGCCAGCAGTGATGGGCAGGGGCCTTACGAGCAGTACTTC
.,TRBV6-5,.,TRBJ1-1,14,CASDFEAENTEAFF,TGTGCCAGCGACTTCGAGGCGGAGAACACTGAAGCTTTCTTT
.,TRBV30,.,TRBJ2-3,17,CAWSRPFRGGGTDTQYF,TGTGCCTGGAGTCGGCCCTTTCGCGGGGGCGGCACAGATACGCAGTATTTT
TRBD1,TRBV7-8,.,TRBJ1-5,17,CASSSIGTEISNQPQHF,TGTGCCAGCAGCTCGATCGGGACAGAGATTAGCAATCAGCCCCAGCATTTT
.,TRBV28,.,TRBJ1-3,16,CASSLWGAGSGNTIYF,TGTGCCAGCAGTTTATGGGGGGCGGGCTCTGGAAACACCATATATTTT
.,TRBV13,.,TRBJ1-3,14,CASSLREAGNTIYF,TGTGCCAGCAGCTTACGGGAGGCGGGAAACACCATATATTTT
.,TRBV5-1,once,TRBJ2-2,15,CASSLSGRDTGELFF,TGCGCCAGCAGCTTGTCCGGCCGGGACACCGGGGAGCTGTTTTTT
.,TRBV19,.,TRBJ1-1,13,CASSIGIRTEAFF,TGTGCCAGTAGTATCGGGATACGCACTGAAGCTTTCTTT
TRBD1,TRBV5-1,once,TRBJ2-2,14,CASAGTGGPGELFF,TGCGCCAGCGCCGGGACAGGGGGACCCGGGGAGCTGTTTTTT
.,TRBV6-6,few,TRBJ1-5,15,CASSYRGDSNQPQHF,TGTGCCAGCAGTTACCGGGGGGACAGCAATCAGCCCCAGCATTTT
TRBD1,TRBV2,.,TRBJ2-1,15,CASSGGQGVYNEQFF,TGTGCCAGCAGTGGGGGACAGGGAGTCTACAATGAGCAGTTCTTC
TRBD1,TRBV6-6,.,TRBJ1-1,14,CASSIRGRVGEAFF,TGTGCCAGCAGTATCAGGGGGCGAGTGGGTGAAGCTTTCTTT
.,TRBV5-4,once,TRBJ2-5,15,CASSFLDQGRETQYF,TGTGCCAGCAGCTTCCTGGACCAGGGTCGAGAGACCCAGTACTTC
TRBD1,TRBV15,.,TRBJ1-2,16,CATSRDGTGGFYGYTF,TGTGCCACCAGCAGAGATGGGACAGGGGGCTTCTATGGCTACACCTTC
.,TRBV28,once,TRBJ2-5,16,CASSLQAGRAKETQYF,TGTGCCAGCAGTCTCCAGGCGGGGCGGGCAAAAGAGACCCAGTACTTC
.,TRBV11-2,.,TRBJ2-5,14,CASSLISGAGSQYF,TGTGCCAGCAGCTTAATCAGTGGTGCGGGGTCCCAGTACTTC
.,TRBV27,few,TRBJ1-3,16,CASSFQPPEAGNTIYF,TGTGCCAGCAGTTTCCAGCCGCCGGAGGCTGGAAACACCATATATTTT
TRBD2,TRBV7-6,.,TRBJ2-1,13,CASSLEWGGEQFF,TGTGCCAGCAGCTTAGAGTGGGGGGGTGAGCAGTTCTTC
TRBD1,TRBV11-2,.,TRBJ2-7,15,CASSSTGTGVHEQYF,TGTGCCAGCAGCTCCACCGGGACAGGGGTACACGAGCAGTACTTC
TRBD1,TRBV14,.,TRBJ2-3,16,CASSPGTGVRPDTQYF,TGTGCCAGCAGCCCCGGGACAGGGGTGAGACCAGATACGCAGTATTTT
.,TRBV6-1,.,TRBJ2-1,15,CASSDRTRQYNEQFF,TGTGCCAGCAGTGACCGGACTCGTCAGTACAATGAGCAGTTCTTC
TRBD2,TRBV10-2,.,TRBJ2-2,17,CASSEGSGGVNTGELFF,TGCGCCAGCAGTGAGGGTAGCGGGGGGGTGAACACCGGGGAGCTGTTTTTT
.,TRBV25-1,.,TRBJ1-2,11,CASSEYDGYTF,TGTGCCAGCAGTGAATACGATGGCTACACCTTC
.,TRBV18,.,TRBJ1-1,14,CASSRQDKNTEAFF,TGTGCCAGCTCACGACAGGACAAGAACACTGAAGCTTTCTTT
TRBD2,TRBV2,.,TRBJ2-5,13,CASSASGGETQYF,TGTGCCAGCAGCGCCTCGGGGGGAGAGACCCAGTACTTC
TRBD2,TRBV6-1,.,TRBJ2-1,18,CASSGRSSGGPPYNEQFF,TGTGCCAGCAGTGGGAGGTCTAGCGGGGGCCCCCCCTACAATGAGCAGTTCTTC